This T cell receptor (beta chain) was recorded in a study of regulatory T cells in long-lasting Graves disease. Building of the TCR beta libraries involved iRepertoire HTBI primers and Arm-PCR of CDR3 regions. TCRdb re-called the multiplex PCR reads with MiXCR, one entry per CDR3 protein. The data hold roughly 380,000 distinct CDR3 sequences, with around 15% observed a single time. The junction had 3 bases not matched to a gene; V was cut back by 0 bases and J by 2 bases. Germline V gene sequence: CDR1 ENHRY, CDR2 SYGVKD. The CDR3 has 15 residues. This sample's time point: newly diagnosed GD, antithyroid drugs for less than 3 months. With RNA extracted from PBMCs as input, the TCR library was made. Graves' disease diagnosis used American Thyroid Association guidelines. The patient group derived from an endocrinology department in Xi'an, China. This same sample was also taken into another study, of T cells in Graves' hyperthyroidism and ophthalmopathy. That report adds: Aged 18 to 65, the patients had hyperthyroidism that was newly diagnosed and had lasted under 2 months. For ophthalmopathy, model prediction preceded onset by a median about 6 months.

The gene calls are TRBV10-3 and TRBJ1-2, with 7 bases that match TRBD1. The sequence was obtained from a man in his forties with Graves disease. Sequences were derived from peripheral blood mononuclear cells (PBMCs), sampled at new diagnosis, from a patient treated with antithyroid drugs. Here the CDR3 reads CAISESGTENYGYTF. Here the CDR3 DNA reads TGTGCCATCAGTGAGTCGGGGACAGAAAACTATGGCTACACCTTC.